This T cell receptor (beta chain) was captured in a study of T-cell reconstitution after alpha-beta-depleted transplantation in children. Germline lookup yields CDR1 LNHNV and CDR2 YYDKDF (reference sequence). This CDR3 spans 18 amino acids. The junction had 10 bases not matched to a gene; V was cut back by 0 bases and J by 3 bases. Preparation of the TCRbeta library used unique molecular identifiers. TCRdb reanalysed the PCR reads using MiXCR and keeps one entry per CDR3 protein. The sample has some 350,000 distinct CDR3 sequences, around a tenth seen once. The clonotype was recovered from a human donor who donated a stem cell graft to a child with acute lymphoblastic leukemia. The sample was PBMCs from the stem cell graft donor, taken from the stem cell graft. The V and J genes are TRBV15 and TRBJ2-5; the match to TRBD1 covers 10 bases. CDR3 DNA: TGTGCCACCAGCAGAGATTTATTTAAGGACAGGGGGGAAGAGACCCAGTACTTC. Translating gives CATSRDLFKDRGEETQYF.